The 23 T cell receptor beta chains below all came from one sample that was sequenced in a study of shared clonotypes between healthy human individuals. The method was immunoSEQ multiplex PCR; TCRdb's version includes in-frame clones alone and lacks a portion of them. Seen here are hundreds of thousands of clones, roughly 73% observed once, and the top ten hold 1.5% to 2%. The sequencing sample was made of memory CD4+ T cells sorted from blood. Stated subset: CD45RA-negative fraction. Receptors were obtained from a woman aged 30 to 39 in good health.

This clone showed up many times. The chain uses TRBV7-9 and TRBJ2-3; D is undetermined. Trimming took 10 bases from V and 0 from J, leaving 8 bases between them. Germline CDR1 SEHNR, CDR2 FQNEAQ (reference sequence). CDR3 size: 12 residues. The CDR3 loop is CATQASTDTQYF. CDR3 DNA sequence: TGTGCCACCCAGGCTAGCACAGATACGCAGTATTTT.

Regarding this clone: At one of its ends the junction is not consistent with the germline gene, which may arise from a read error. This CDR3 is CASSHSSGGNYNEQFF. CDR3 nucleotides: TGTGCCAGCAGTCACTCGAGCGGGGGAAACTACAATGAGCAGTTCTTC. This sequence joins TRBV6-6 and TRBJ2-1; 8 bases map to TRBD2. Germline V gene sequence: CDR1 MNHNY, CDR2 SVGAGI (reference sequence). This CDR3 comprises 16 residues.

The chain employs TRBV2 and TRBJ1-2, with TRBD1 identical over 9 bases. This CDR3 comprises 14 residues. Germline CDR1 is SNHLY and CDR2 is FYNNEI. Trimming took 5 bases from V and 7 from J; bases not matched to a gene: 8. CDR3 in DNA: TGTGCCAGCAGTTCGGACAGGGGATATGGTGGCTACACCTTC. It translates to CASSSDRGYGGYTF.

In this sample, this clone turned up a few times. This chain links TRBV6-1 with TRBJ2-2; possibly TRBD1 or TRBD2 for D (6 bases each). In germline, CDR1 is MNHNS, CDR2 SASEGT. The CDR3 runs 18 residues. Trimming took 3 bases from V and 4 from J, leaving 21 bases between them. The CDR3 loop reads CASSEFSLGGGGTGELFF. The CDR3 DNA is TGTGCCAGCAGTGAGTTTTCCTTGGGGGGCGGCGGCACCGGGGAGCTGTTTTTT.

This clone was found many times. The gene calls are TRBV6-4 and TRBJ1-2, with 8 positions matching TRBD1. J lost 6 bases, V lost 2 bases, and 5 bases had no gene match. There are 14 residues in the CDR3. The germline gives CDR1 MRHNA, CDR2 SNTAGT. DNA of the CDR3: TGTGCCAGCAGTGACCTTCAGGGGGCTAATGGCTACACCTTC. Translating it yields CASSDLQGANGYTF.

The chain links TRBV28 to TRBJ2-7; 10 nucleotides align to TRBD2. CDR3 length: 14 amino acids. Trimming removed 5 bases from V and 3 bases from J; junction bases left unmatched: 4. In germline, CDR1 is MDHEN, CDR2 SYDVKM. The CDR3 spells CASSAAGGRYEQYF. The CDR3 region has the DNA TGTGCCAGCAGTGCAGCGGGAGGGCGCTACGAGCAGTACTTC. The entire variable domain, with the rest obtained from reference TRBV28 and TRBJ2-7, is as follows: DVKVTQSSRYLVKRTGEKVFLECVQDMDHENMFWYRQDPGLGLRLIYFSYDVKMKEKGDIPEGYSVSREKKERFSLILESASTNQTSMYLCASSAAGGRYEQYFGPGTRLTVT.

The chain is built from TRBV28 and TRBJ1-1; tentative D call: TRBD1 (6 bases). Germline CDR1 is MDHEN and CDR2 is SYDVKM. The V end lost 6 bases, the J end lost 1 base, and 15 bases lay between the germline ends. This CDR3 has 15 residues. In DNA, the CDR3 is TGTGCCAGCAGAACAGGGTCGGTGGAGAACACTGAAGCTTTCTTT. Translating gives CASRTGSVENTEAFF. The full variable domain, in which reference TRBV28 and TRBJ1-1 provide the parts outside the CDR3, is DVKVTQSSRYLVKRTGEKVFLECVQDMDHENMFWYRQDPGLGLRLIYFSYDVKMKEKGDIPEGYSVSREKKERFSLILESASTNQTSMYLCASRTGSVENTEAFFGQGTRLTVV.

CDR3 coding DNA: TGCGCCAGCAGCTTAACTACCGCGAACACCGGGGAGCTGTTTTTT. Translated, it gives CASSLTTANTGELFF. The gene calls are TRBV5-1 and TRBJ2-2, with D uncertain. V lost 2 bases and J 0 bases, leaving 8 bases between the germline ends. The germline CDR1 and CDR2 sequences are SGHRS and YFSETQ. This CDR3 region has 15 residues.

The rearrangement joins TRBV5-4 to TRBJ1-2, with D tentatively TRBD1 (5 bases). V lost 2 bases and J 2 bases, leaving 7 bases between the germline ends. From germline, CDR1 is SGHNT and CDR2 YYREEE (reference sequence). The CDR3 has 13 residues. The CDR3 sequence is CASSFGDNYGYTF. CDR3 nucleotides: TGTGCCAGCAGCTTCGGGGACAACTATGGCTACACCTTC.

This chain links TRBV5-1 with TRBJ1-2, with D maybe TRBD1 (5 bases). V was trimmed by 1 base and J by 4 bases, leaving 17 bases between them. CDR3 length: 16 residues. Germline lookup yields CDR1 SGHRS and CDR2 YFSETQ. This CDR3 is CASSLRGGLDGYGYTF. As DNA, the CDR3 is TGCGCCAGCAGCTTGAGGGGAGGGTTAGACGGCTATGGCTACACCTTC.

V usage is TRBV11-1 and J usage is TRBJ2-1, with D tentatively TRBD2 (5 bases). The CDR3 contains 15 residues. CDR1 SGHAT and CDR2 FQDESV come from the germline V gene (reference sequence). With 5 bases removed from V and 7 bases from J, the gap between germline ends came to 18 bases. The CDR3 reads CASSKAAPSVNEQFF. DNA of the CDR3: TGTGCCAGCAGCAAAGCGGCCCCGTCAGTTAATGAGCAGTTCTTC.

This rearrangement joins TRBV27 to TRBJ2-1; 9 nucleotides agree with TRBD2. The trim removed 2 bases at V and 7 bases at J, leaving 12 bases unmatched. The length of the CDR3 is 17 residues. The germline CDR1 and CDR2 sequences are MNHEY and SMNVEV (reference sequence). CDR3 in amino acids: CASSLRPSGTSFNEQFF. The CDR3 region has the DNA TGTGCCAGCAGTTTACGCCCCTCCGGGACTAGCTTTAATGAGCAGTTCTTC.

V gene TRBV28 combines with J gene TRBJ2-5; 11 bases line up with TRBD2. Germline lookup yields CDR1 MDHEN and CDR2 SYDVKM. V was pared by 2 bases and J by 6 bases, with 2 bases of the junction left unmatched. The length of the CDR3 is 14 residues. CDR3 sequence reads: CASSLASGRQTQYF. The CDR3 bases are TGTGCCAGCAGTTTAGCTAGCGGGAGGCAGACCCAGTACTTC.

The gene calls are TRBV27 and TRBJ2-7; a weak D match, TRBD2 (5 bases). Germline CDR1 and CDR2: MNHEY and SMNVEV (reference sequence). The CDR3 is made up of 14 amino acids. V was cut by 6 bases and J by 1 base, with 13 bases left in between. As DNA, the CDR3 is TGTGCCAGCAGCCAGCTGGGAGATTCCTACGAGCAGTACTTC. Translation: CASSQLGDSYEQYF.

As concerns this clone: Other DNA sequences in the same sample also yield this CDR3. The chain employs TRBV5-1 and TRBJ2-3, with D possibly TRBD1 on 5 matching bases. CDR1 and CDR2 from the germline V gene are SGHRS and YFSETQ. V shed 0 bases and J shed 0 bases, with 8 bases lying between them. CDR3 length: 15 residues. CDR3 amino acids: CASSLGQGSTDTQYF. The CDR3 region has the DNA TGCGCCAGCAGCTTGGGGCAGGGCAGCACAGATACGCAGTATTTT.

For the CDR3, the DNA is TGTGCCAGCAGTTATATCGCGGGACTTACCTACGAGCAGTACTTC. Residues: CASSYIAGLTYEQYF. The V call is TRBV6-5, the J call TRBJ2-7; D might be TRBD2 (6 bases). V shed 3 bases and J shed 2 bases, with 14 bases lying between them. Germline V lookup: CDR1 MNHEY, CDR2 SVGAGI. The CDR3 extends over 15 amino acids.

V is TRBV5-5 and J is TRBJ2-1; tentatively, D is TRBD1 (6 bases). Trimming pared 4 bases from V and 12 bases from J, leaving 17 bases between. This CDR3 region has 13 residues. The germline V gene has CDR1 SGHKS and CDR2 YYEKEE (reference sequence). In DNA form, the CDR3 reads TGTGCCAGCAGCGAACAGGGAACACGAGGGCAGTTCTTC. Translating gives CASSEQGTRGQFF.

This clone has just a few counts. The genes are TRBV21-1 and TRBJ2-7; the table's D call of TRBD1 was not tested on the DNA. TRBV21-1 has pseudogene status. CDR3 length: 14 amino acids. CDR3: CASSTQARGNEQYF. The CDR3 DNA follows: TGTGCCAGCAGCACACAAGCCAGGGGGAACGAGCAGTACTTC.

The genes are TRBV28 and TRBJ1-1; 9 positions agree with TRBD1. The trim removed 3 bases at V and 10 bases at J, leaving 12 bases unmatched. CDR1 and CDR2 from the germline V gene are MDHEN and SYDVKM. This CDR3 comprises 15 residues. In nucleotides, the CDR3 is TGTGCCAGCAGTTTGGCAGGGGACAGGGAGGTGGTAGCTTTCTTT. It yields the protein CASSLAGDREVVAFF.

The chain couples TRBV5-4 to TRBJ2-7; TRBD1 matches at 9 bases. The germline V gene encodes CDR1 SGHNT and CDR2 YYREEE (reference sequence). V shed 0 bases, J shed 6 bases, and the junction held 4 bases outside the gene matches. There are 14 residues in the CDR3. CDR3 bases: TGTGCCAGCAGCTTGGGACAGGGGGAGGCCGAGCAGTACTTC. Residues: CASSLGQGEAEQYF. The full variable domain, rest sourced from reference TRBV5-4 and TRBJ2-7, is ETGVTQSPTHLIKTRGQQVTLRCSSQSGHNTVSWYQQALGQGPQFIFQYYREEENGRGNFPPRFSGLQFPNYSSELNVNALELDDSALYLCASSLGQGEAEQYFGPGTRLTVT.

The chain employs TRBV27 and TRBJ2-3; D gene uncertain. Per the germline V gene, CDR1 is MNHEY and CDR2 is SMNVEV (reference sequence). The CDR3 runs to 14 residues. V dropped 6 bases and J dropped 0 bases, with 10 bases sitting between them. Here the CDR3 reads CASRPYTSTDTQYF. The CDR3 region has the DNA TGTGCCAGCAGGCCATATACTAGCACAGATACGCAGTATTTT.

V gene TRBV5-4 combines with J gene TRBJ2-2; 9 bases map to TRBD2. This CDR3 has 17 residues. Germline values: CDR1 SGHNT, CDR2 YYREEE (reference sequence). V lost 3 bases to trimming and J lost 6 bases; unmatched junction nucleotides: 12. CDR3 loop: CASSWGGTSPGAGELFF. In DNA, the CDR3 is TGTGCCAGCAGCTGGGGCGGGACTAGCCCGGGGGCCGGGGAGCTGTTTTTT. Full variable domain (rest looked up from reference TRBV5-4 and TRBJ2-2): ETGVTQSPTHLIKTRGQQVTLRCSSQSGHNTVSWYQQALGQGPQFIFQYYREEENGRGNFPPRFSGLQFPNYSSELNVNALELDDSALYLCASSWGGTSPGAGELFFGEGSRLTVL.

The chain links TRBV5-6 to TRBJ2-5, with D perhaps matching TRBD2 (6 bases). V lost 1 base, J lost 2 bases, and 9 bases lay in between. Germline CDR1 reads SGHDT; CDR2 reads YYEEEE. The CDR3 runs 14 residues. The CDR3 nucleotides read TGTGCCAGCAGCTTGCCTAGCGTACAAGAGACCCAGTACTTC. This sequence encodes CASSLPSVQETQYF.